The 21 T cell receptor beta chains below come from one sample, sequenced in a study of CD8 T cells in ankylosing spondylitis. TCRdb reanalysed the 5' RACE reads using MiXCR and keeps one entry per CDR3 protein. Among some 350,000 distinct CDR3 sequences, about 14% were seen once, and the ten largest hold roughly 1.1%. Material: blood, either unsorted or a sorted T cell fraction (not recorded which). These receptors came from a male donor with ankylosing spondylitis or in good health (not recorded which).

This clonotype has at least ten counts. Here the CDR3 DNA reads TGCGCCAGCAGCTTGGATCCGGGGAACACTGAAGCTTTCTTT. Its translation: CASSLDPGNTEAFF. The chain is built from TRBV5-1 and TRBJ1-1; D unclear. The CDR3 loop spans 14 amino acids. Germline V gene sequence: CDR1 SGHRS, CDR2 YFSETQ. Trimming shortened V by 0 bases and J by 1 base, and 7 bases separated the two germline ends.

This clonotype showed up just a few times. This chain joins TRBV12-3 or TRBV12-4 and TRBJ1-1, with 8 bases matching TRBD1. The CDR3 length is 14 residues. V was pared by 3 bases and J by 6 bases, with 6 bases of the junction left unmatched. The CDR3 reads CASSFRTGLAEAFF. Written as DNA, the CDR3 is TGTGCCAGCAGTTTCCGGACAGGGTTGGCTGAAGCTTTCTTT.

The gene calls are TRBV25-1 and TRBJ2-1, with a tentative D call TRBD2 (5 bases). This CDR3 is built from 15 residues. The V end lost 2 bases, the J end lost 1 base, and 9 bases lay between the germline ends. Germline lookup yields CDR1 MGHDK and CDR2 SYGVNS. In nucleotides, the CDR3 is TGTGCCAGCAGTGAACTGGACTCTTCCTACAATGAGCAGTTCTTC. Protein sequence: CASSELDSSYNEQFF. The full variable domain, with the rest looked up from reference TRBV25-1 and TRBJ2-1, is EADIYQTPRYLVIGTGKKITLECSQTMGHDKMYWYQQDPGMELHLIHYSYGVNSTEKGDLSSESTVSRIRTEHFPLTLESARPSHTSQYLCASSELDSSYNEQFFGPGTRLTVL.

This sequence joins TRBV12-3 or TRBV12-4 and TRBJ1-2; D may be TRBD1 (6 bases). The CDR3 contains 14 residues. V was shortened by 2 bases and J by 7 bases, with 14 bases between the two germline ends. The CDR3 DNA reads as TGTGCCAGCAGTTTATCAGGGGTGGTGGGTGGCTACACCTTC. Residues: CASSLSGVVGGYTF.

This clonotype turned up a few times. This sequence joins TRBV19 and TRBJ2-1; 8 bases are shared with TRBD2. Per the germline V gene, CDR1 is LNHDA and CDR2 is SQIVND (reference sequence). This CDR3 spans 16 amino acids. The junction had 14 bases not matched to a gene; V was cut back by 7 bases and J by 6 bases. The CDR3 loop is CASTRIGAGGFNEQFF. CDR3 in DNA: TGTGCCAGTACCCGAATTGGGGCGGGAGGTTTCAATGAGCAGTTCTTC.

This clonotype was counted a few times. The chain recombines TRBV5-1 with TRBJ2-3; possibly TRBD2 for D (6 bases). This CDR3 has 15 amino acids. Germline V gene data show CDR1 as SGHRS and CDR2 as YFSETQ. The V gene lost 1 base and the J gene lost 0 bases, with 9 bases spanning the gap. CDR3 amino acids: CASSLRGISTDTQYF. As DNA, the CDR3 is TGCGCCAGCAGCTTGCGGGGGATCAGCACAGATACGCAGTATTTT.

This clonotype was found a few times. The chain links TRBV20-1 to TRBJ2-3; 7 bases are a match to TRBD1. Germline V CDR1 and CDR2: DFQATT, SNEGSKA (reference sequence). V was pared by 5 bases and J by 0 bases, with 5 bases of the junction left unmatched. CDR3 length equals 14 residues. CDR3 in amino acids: CSAQQGPSTDTQYF. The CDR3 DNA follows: TGCAGTGCTCAACAGGGGCCTAGCACAGATACGCAGTATTTT.

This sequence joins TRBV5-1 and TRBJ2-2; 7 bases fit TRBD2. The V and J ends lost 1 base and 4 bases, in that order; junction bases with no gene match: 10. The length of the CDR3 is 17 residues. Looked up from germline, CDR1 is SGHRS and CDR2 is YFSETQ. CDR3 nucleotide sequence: TGCGCCAGCAGCTTGTGGTCCCGTGTAGCGGGCACCGGGGAGCTGTTTTTT. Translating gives CASSLWSRVAGTGELFF.

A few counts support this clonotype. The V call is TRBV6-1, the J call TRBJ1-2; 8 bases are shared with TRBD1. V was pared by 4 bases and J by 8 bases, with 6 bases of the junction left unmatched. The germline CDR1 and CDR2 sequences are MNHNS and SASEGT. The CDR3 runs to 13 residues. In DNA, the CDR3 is TGTGCCAGCAGTGCGGGACAGGCAGGAGGCTACACCTTC. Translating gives CASSAGQAGGYTF.

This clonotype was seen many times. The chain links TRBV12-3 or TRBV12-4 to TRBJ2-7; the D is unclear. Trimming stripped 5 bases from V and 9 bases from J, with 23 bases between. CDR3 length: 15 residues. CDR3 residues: CASSRVLVGLWRQYF. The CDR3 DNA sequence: TGTGCCAGCAGTCGAGTATTGGTTGGGCTCTGGAGGCAGTACTTC.

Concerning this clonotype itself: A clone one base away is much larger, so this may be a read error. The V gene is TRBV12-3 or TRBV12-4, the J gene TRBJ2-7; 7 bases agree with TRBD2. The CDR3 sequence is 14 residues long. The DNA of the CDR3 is TGTTCCAGCAGTTCCGGGGGGACCCTCTACGAGCAGTACTTC. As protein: CSSSSGGTLYEQYF.

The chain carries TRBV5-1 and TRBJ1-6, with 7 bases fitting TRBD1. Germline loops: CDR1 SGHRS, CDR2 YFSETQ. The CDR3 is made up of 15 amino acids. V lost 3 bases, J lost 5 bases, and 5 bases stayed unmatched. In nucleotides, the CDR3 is TGCGCCAGCAGCTCCGGGACAGAAGATAATTCACCCCTCCACTTT. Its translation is CASSSGTEDNSPLHF.

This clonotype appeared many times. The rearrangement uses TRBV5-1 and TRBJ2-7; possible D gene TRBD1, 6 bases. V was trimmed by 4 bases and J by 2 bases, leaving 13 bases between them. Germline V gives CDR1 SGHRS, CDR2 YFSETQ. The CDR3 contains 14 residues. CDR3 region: CASSGGAGAYEQYF. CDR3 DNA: TGCGCCAGCAGCGGGGGCGCAGGGGCCTACGAGCAGTACTTC.

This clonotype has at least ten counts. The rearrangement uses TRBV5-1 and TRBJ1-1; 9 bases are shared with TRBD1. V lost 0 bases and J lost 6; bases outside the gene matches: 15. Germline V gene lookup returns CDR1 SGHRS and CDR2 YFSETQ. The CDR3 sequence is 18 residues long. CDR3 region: CASSLASAPRDRVSEAFF. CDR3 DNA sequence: TGCGCCAGCAGCTTGGCCTCCGCTCCGAGGGACAGGGTATCTGAAGCTTTCTTT.

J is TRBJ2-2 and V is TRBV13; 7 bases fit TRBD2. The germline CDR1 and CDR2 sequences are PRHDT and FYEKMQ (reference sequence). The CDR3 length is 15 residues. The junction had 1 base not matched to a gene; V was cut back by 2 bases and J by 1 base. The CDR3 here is CASSLREGNTGELFF. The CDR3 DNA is TGTGCCAGCAGCTTAAGGGAGGGGAACACCGGGGAGCTGTTTTTT.

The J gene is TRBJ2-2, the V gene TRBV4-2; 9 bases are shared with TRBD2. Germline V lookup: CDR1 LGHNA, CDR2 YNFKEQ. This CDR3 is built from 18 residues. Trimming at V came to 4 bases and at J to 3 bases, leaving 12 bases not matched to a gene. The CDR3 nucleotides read TGTGCCAGCAGCCGAGACGGGCTAGCGGGGCCTGACACCGGGGAGCTGTTTTTT. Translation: CASSRDGLAGPDTGELFF.

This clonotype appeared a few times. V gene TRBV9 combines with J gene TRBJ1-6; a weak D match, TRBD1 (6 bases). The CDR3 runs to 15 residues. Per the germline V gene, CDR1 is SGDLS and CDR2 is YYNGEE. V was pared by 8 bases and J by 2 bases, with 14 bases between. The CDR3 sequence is CARGRGLPYNSPLHF. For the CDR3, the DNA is TGTGCCAGGGGTAGGGGGTTACCCTATAATTCACCCCTCCACTTT.

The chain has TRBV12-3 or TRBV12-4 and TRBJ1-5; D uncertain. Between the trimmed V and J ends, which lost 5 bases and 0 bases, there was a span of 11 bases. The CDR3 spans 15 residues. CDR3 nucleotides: TGTGCCAGCAGTCCTGGACTGCATAGCAATCAGCCCCAGCATTTT. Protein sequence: CASSPGLHSNQPQHF.

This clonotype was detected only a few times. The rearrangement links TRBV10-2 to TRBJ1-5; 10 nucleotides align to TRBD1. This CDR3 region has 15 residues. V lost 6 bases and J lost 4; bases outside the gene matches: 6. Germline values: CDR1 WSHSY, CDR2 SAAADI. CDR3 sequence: CASRATGGGNQPQHF. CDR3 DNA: TGCGCCAGCAGAGCGACAGGGGGCGGGAATCAGCCCCAGCATTTT.

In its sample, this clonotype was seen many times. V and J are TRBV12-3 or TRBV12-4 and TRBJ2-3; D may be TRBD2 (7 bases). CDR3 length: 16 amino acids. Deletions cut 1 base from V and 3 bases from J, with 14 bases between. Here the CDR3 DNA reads TGTGCCAGCAGTTTAGGGAGGGGGGGGAGGACAGATACGCAGTATTTT. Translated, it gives CASSLGRGGRTDTQYF.

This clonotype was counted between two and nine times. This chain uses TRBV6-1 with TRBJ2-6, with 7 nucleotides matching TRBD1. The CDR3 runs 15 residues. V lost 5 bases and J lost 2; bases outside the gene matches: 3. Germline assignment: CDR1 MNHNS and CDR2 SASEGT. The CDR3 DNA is TGTGCCAGCAGTCTCCAGGGGGCTGGGGCCAACGTCCTGACTTTC. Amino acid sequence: CASSLQGAGANVLTF.